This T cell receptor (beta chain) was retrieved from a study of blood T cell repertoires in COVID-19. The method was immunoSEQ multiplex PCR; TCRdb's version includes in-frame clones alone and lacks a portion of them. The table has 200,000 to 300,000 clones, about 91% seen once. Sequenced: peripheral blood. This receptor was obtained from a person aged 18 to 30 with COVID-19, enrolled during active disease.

CDR3 sequence (DNA): TGTGCCAGCAGCGCGCAAGTTGCGGGAGGGGTGGATGAGCAGTTCTTC. It is translated as CASSAQVAGGVDEQFF. The chain couples TRBV9 to TRBJ2-1; 9 bases are shared with TRBD2. This CDR3 has 16 residues. Germline V gene sequence: CDR1 SGDLS, CDR2 YYNGEE. V shed 3 bases and J 8 bases; nucleotides not matched to a gene: 12.